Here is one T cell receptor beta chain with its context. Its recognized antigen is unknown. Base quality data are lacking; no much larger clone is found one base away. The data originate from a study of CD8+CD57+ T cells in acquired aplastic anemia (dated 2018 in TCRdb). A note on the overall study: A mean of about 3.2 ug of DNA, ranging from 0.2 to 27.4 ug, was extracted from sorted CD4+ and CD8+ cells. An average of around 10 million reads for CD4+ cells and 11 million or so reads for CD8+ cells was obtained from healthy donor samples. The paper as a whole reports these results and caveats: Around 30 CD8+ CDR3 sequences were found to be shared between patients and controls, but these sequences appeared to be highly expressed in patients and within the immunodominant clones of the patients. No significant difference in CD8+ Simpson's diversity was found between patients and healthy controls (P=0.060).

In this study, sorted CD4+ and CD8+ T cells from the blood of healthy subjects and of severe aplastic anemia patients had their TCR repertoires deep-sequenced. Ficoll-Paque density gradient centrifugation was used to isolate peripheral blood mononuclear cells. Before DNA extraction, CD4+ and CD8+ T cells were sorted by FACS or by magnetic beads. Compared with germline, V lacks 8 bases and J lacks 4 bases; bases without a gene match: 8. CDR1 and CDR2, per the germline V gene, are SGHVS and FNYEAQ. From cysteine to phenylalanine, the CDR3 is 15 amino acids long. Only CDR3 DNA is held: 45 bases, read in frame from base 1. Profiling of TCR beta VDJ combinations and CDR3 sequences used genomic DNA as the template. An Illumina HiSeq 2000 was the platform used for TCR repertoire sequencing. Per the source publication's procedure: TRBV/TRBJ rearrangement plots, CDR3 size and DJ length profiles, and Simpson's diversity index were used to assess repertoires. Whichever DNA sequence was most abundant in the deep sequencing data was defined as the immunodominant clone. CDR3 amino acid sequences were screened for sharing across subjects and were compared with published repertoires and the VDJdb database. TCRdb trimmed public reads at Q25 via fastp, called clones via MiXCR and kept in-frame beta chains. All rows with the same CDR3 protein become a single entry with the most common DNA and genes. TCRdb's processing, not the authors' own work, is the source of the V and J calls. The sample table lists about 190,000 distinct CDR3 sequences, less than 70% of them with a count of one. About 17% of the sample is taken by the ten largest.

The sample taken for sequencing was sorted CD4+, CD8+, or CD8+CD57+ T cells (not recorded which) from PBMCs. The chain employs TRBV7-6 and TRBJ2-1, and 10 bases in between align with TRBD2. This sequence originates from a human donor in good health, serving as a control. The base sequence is TGTGCCAGCTCGGGGGCTAGCGGGAGTTACAATGAGCAGTTCTTC. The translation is CASSGASGSYNEQFF.